This paragraph reports one TCR beta chain. Antigen specificity is unknown. The PCR employed 60 Vbeta primers together with 13 Jbeta primers. Clones were read by immunoSEQ multiplex PCR, and TCRdb kept only the in-frame ones, dropping some. The sample lists about 130,000 clones, around 78% seen once, with around 1.9% in the top ten. This record comes from a study of cytomegalovirus exposure and HLA in healthy donors. Turning to the study itself: Out of 350 to 400 genotyped donors, less than 90% belonged to the Caucasian-associated ancestry cluster. Points from the study as a whole: TCR beta sequences reportedly predicted the HLA-A and HLA-B alleles of most subjects accurately.

Everyone who donated was a healthy bone marrow donor. This receptor was identified in a woman between 45 and 65 years old in good health and CMV-seronegative. Sequenced sample: PBMCs.

CDR3 DNA: TGCAGCGCCCTCGAGGGGGGCGGGAGGGTCCACGAGCAGTACTTC. It translates to CSALEGGGRVHEQYF. V gene TRBV29-1 combines with J gene TRBJ2-7; 9 bases fit TRBD2. The CDR3 spans 15 residues. With 7 bases clipped from V and 5 bases from J, the junction kept 15 bases outside the gene matches. CDR1 SQVTM and CDR2 ANQGSEA come from the germline V gene.